One sample yielded the 27 T cell receptor beta chains listed below, sequenced in a study of cytomegalovirus exposure and HLA in healthy donors (dated by TCRdb to 2015 to 2018). The library was made by the immunoSEQ multiplex PCR assay. For the multiplex PCR, a mixture combining 60 forward primers for TCR Vbeta segments and 13 reverse primers for TCR Jbeta segments was used. The source is immuneACCESS, and TCRdb retained only in-frame sequences with V and J called. Part of the clones is not carried over; for the studies checked, unresolved V genes explain less than half of this, and the remainder is unexplained. The sample contains more than 100,000 clones, about 78% of them found a single time. The top ten clonotypes cover 8% to 8.5% of the sample. Sequencing was carried out using PBMCs. These receptors were taken from a middle-aged woman in good health and CMV-seropositive.

This chain joins TRBV5-8 and TRBJ2-5; 11 nucleotides line up with TRBD2. The germline CDR1 and CDR2 sequences are SGHTS and YDEGEE. The CDR3 has 16 amino acids. V trimming: 3 bases; J trimming: 5 bases; junction bases outside the gene matches: 9. DNA for the CDR3: TGTGCCAGCAGCTCTCTAGCGGGGGGCCGGGCGGAGACCCAGTACTTC. Protein: CASSSLAGGRAETQYF.

This clone has a handful of counts. The chain carries TRBV6-1 and TRBJ1-1, with a weak D call TRBD1 (6 bases). Germline V CDR1 and CDR2: MNHNS, SASEGT. V lost 3 bases and J 6 bases, leaving 11 bases between the germline ends. This CDR3 region has 13 residues. CDR3 sequence: CASSEQGLAEAFF. The CDR3 DNA reads TGTGCCAGCAGTGAGCAGGGGCTGGCTGAAGCTTTCTTT.

V and J are TRBV5-1 and TRBJ1-6; TRBD1 might be the D (5 bases). Germline CDR1 and CDR2: SGHRS and YFSETQ. V lost 0 bases and J lost 6, with 7 bases in between. The CDR3 is made up of 14 amino acids. For the CDR3, the DNA is TGCGCCAGCAGCTTGGAGCAGGGTAATTCACCCCTCCACTTT. Amino acids: CASSLEQGNSPLHF.

The V call is TRBV4-1, the J call TRBJ1-6; D gene uncertain. CDR3 size: 14 residues. Trimming removed 4 bases at V and 4 bases at J, with 8 bases between. Germline CDR1 is MGHRA and CDR2 is YSYEKL. CDR3 region: CASSLTVYNSPLHF. The CDR3 DNA sequence: TGCGCCAGCAGCCTTACAGTTTATAATTCACCCCTCCACTTT.

CDR3 loop: CASSAQPGGTDTQYF. CDR3 nucleotide sequence: TGTGCCAGCAGCGCGCAGCCAGGTGGCACAGATACGCAGTATTTT. V gene TRBV2 combines with J gene TRBJ2-3, with D unresolved. CDR1 is SNHLY, CDR2 FYNNEI, per germline. Trimming removed 6 bases at V and 1 base at J, with 14 bases between. CDR3 length: 15 residues.

The chain recombines TRBV7-2 with TRBJ1-4; tentative D call: TRBD1 (6 bases). V was trimmed by 1 base and J by 8 bases, leaving 17 bases between them. The germline V gene encodes CDR1 SGHTA and CDR2 FQGNSA. The CDR3 has 16 residues. CDR3 DNA: TGTGCCAGCAGCTTAGGTTGGGGGCGAGGTCCGGAAAAACTGTTTTTT. Protein sequence: CASSLGWGRGPEKLFF. The full variable domain, rest sourced from reference TRBV7-2 and TRBJ1-4, is GAGVSQSPSNKVTEKGKDVELRCDPISGHTALYWYRQSLGQGLEFLIYFQGNSAPDKSGLPSDRFSAERTGGSVSTLTIQRTQQEDSAVYLCASSLGWGRGPEKLFFGSGTQLSVL.

V and J are TRBV9 and TRBJ2-1; 9 nucleotides line up with TRBD1. V lost 2 bases and J lost 3; bases outside the gene matches: 3. The CDR3 is 15 amino acids. Germline CDR1 SGDLS, CDR2 YYNGEE. DNA of the CDR3: TGTGCCAGCAGCGTCGGGACAGGGTTCTACAATGAGCAGTTCTTC. Its translation: CASSVGTGFYNEQFF.

This chain connects TRBV7-3 to TRBJ2-2, with a tentative D call TRBD2 (6 bases). V was cut by 5 bases and J by 5 bases, with 9 bases left in between. The CDR3 is made up of 13 amino acids. Germline lookup yields CDR1 SGHTA and CDR2 FQGTGA. As DNA, the CDR3 is TGTGCCAGCAGCCCTGGGGGGACCGGGGAGCTGTTTTTT. Translating gives CASSPGGTGELFF.

Turning to this clone: Other DNA sequences within the sample encode an identical CDR3. V usage is TRBV9 and J usage is TRBJ1-1, with unresolved D. V lost 0 bases and J 1 base, leaving 4 bases between the germline ends. The CDR3 runs to 13 residues. Germline values: CDR1 SGDLS, CDR2 YYNGEE. The CDR3 sequence: CASSVAGNTEAFF. Here the CDR3 DNA reads TGTGCCAGCAGCGTAGCAGGGAACACTGAAGCTTTCTTT.

As concerns this clone: Since the CDR3 does not end with the conserved phenylalanine or tryptophan, this likely comes from a read error. The chain links TRBV29-1 to TRBJ1-1; a weak D match, TRBD1 (5 bases). CDR3 size: 15 residues. Germline V lookup: CDR1 SQVTM, CDR2 ANQGSEA. V was shortened by 2 bases and J by 6 bases, with 19 bases between the two germline ends. The CDR3 DNA sequence: TGCAGCGTTGAATATCTTAATCCGGAGGGGCCTGAAGCTTTCGTT. Protein product: CSVEYLNPEGPEAFV.

The chain is built from TRBV7-9 and TRBJ2-2; a possible D gene is TRBD2 (5 bases). This CDR3 is 14 amino acids long. Looked up from germline, CDR1 is SEHNR and CDR2 is FQNEAQ (reference sequence). V lost 11 bases and J lost 2, with 15 bases in between. As DNA, the CDR3 is TGTGCCGTCGGGGAACTCCCCAACACCGGGGAGCTGTTTTTT. Translation gives CAVGELPNTGELFF.

This clone was counted a few times. This sequence joins TRBV7-2 and TRBJ2-1; no firm D call. V was clipped by 0 bases and J by 7 bases, with 7 bases between them. The CDR3 totals 13 residues. Looked up from germline, CDR1 is SGHTA and CDR2 is FQGNSA. The CDR3 region has the DNA TGTGCCAGCAGCTTAGCGCGGCGTAATGAGCAGTTCTTC. It is translated as CASSLARRNEQFF.

The chain carries TRBV7-9 and TRBJ1-2; D might be TRBD1 (6 bases). V lost 5 bases and J lost 2, with 12 bases in between. CDR3 length: 14 amino acids. Germline CDR1 SEHNR, CDR2 FQNEAQ (reference sequence). CDR3 sequence reads: CASSIITGNYGYTF. The DNA of the CDR3 is TGTGCCAGCAGCATTATTACAGGGAACTATGGCTACACCTTC.

V usage is TRBV5-1 and J usage is TRBJ2-7; 7 bases map to TRBD1. The CDR3 sequence is 15 residues long. Unmatched junction bases numbered 4, after V lost 1 base and J lost 0 bases. From germline, CDR1 is SGHRS and CDR2 YFSETQ. The CDR3 reads CASSLTGTASYEQYF. DNA for the CDR3: TGCGCCAGCAGCTTGACGGGGACAGCCTCCTACGAGCAGTACTTC. Using reference TRBV5-1 and TRBJ2-7 for the parts outside the CDR3, the full variable domain is KAGVTQTPRYLIKTRGQQVTLSCSPISGHRSVSWYQQTPGQGLQFLFEYFSETQRNKGNFPGRFSGRQFSNSRSEMNVSTLELGDSALYLCASSLTGTASYEQYFGPGTRLTVT.

The chain combines TRBV6-6 with TRBJ1-1; a weak D match, TRBD1 (6 bases). The germline V and J ends were trimmed by 6 bases and 4 bases, with 18 bases remaining between them. This CDR3 has 15 residues. CDR1 and CDR2 (germline): MNHNY, SVGAGI (reference sequence). This CDR3 reads CASRPSSTGTTEAFF. As DNA, the CDR3 is TGTGCCAGCAGGCCCAGCTCGACAGGCACCACTGAAGCTTTCTTT.

The CDR3 reads CASSLKRGDYTDTQYF. In DNA, the CDR3 is TGTGCCAGCAGCCTGAAGCGGGGTGATTACACAGATACGCAGTATTTT. V gene TRBV5-4 combines with J gene TRBJ2-3, with 7 bases that match TRBD2. Germline trimming cut 4 bases from V and 2 bases from J; bases unmatched to any gene: 10. Germline V CDR1 and CDR2: SGHNT, YYREEE (reference sequence). The CDR3 has 16 residues. Looking up the rest from reference TRBV5-4 and TRBJ2-3 gives the full variable domain: ETGVTQSPTHLIKTRGQQVTLRCSSQSGHNTVSWYQQALGQGPQFIFQYYREEENGRGNFPPRFSGLQFPNYSSELNVNALELDDSALYLCASSLKRGDYTDTQYFGPGTRLTVL.

J is TRBJ1-1 and V is TRBV7-9; unclear D gene. In germline, CDR1 is SEHNR, CDR2 FQNEAQ (reference sequence). The germline V and J ends were trimmed by 5 bases and 1 base, with 11 bases remaining between them. This CDR3 comprises 14 residues. The CDR3 is CASSPGLGNTEAFF. As DNA, the CDR3 is TGTGCCAGCAGCCCCGGGTTGGGGAACACTGAAGCTTTCTTT.

The rearrangement joins TRBV14 to TRBJ2-3; perhaps TRBD1 as D (5 bases). CDR1 and CDR2 from the germline V gene are SGHDN and FVKESK. The V end was cut by 0 bases, the J end by 3 bases, with 13 bases between. The CDR3 is 16 amino acids. CDR3 in DNA: TGTGCCAGCAGCCAAGACAGGGCCCAGATAACAGATACGCAGTATTTT. This sequence encodes CASSQDRAQITDTQYF.

The rearrangement joins TRBV6-5 to TRBJ1-3; the D is unclear. Germline CDR1 reads MNHEY; CDR2 reads SVGAGI. With 0 bases removed from V and 1 base from J, the gap between germline ends came to 10 bases. The CDR3 is made up of 16 amino acids. CDR3 region: CASSYSGVSSGNTIYF. The CDR3 DNA reads as TGTGCCAGCAGTTACTCCGGGGTCAGTTCTGGAAACACCATATATTTT.

The V call is TRBV18, the J call TRBJ1-1; D perhaps matches TRBD1 (6 bases). Trimming pared 10 bases from V and 1 base from J, leaving 10 bases between. The CDR3 extends over 12 amino acids. The germline V gene encodes CDR1 KGHSH and CDR2 LQKENI. The CDR3 protein is CATRTANTEAFF. CDR3 nucleotides: TGTGCCACCCGGACAGCGAACACTGAAGCTTTCTTT. Drawing the rest from reference TRBV18 and TRBJ1-1, the complete variable domain is NAGVMQNPRHLVRRRGQEARLRCSPMKGHSHVYWYRQLPEEGLKFMVYLQKENIIDESGMPKERFSAEFPKEGPSILRIQQVVRGDSAAYFCATRTANTEAFFGQGTRLTVV.

CDR3 DNA sequence: TGTGCCAGCACCTTTGAAGTGGGGGGCTACGAGCAGTACTTC. It encodes CASTFEVGGYEQYF. This chain connects TRBV11-2 to TRBJ2-7; possible D gene TRBD2, 6 bases. The V gene's germline CDR1 is SGHAT and CDR2 FQNNGV. V gave up 7 bases and J gave up 3 bases, with 16 bases separating them. This CDR3 comprises 14 residues. Full variable domain (outside the CDR3, taken from reference TRBV11-2 and TRBJ2-7): EAGVAQSPRYKIIEKRQSVAFWCNPISGHATLYWYQQILGQGPKLLIQFQNNGVVDDSQLPKDRFSAERLKGVDSTLKIQPAKLEDSAVYLCASTFEVGGYEQYFGPGTRLTVT.

This chain uses TRBV6-5 with TRBJ2-3; no clear D. Germline CDR1 reads MNHEY; CDR2 reads SVGAGI. The CDR3 covers 13 residues. V was trimmed by 2 bases and J by 4 bases, leaving 7 bases between them. The CDR3 protein is CASSYELADTQYF. The CDR3 nucleotides read TGTGCCAGCAGTTACGAGTTAGCAGATACGCAGTATTTT.

The chain is built from TRBV6-5 and TRBJ2-4; TRBD2 agrees at 10 bases. The ends lost 8 bases at V and 7 bases at J; junction bases unmatched: 11. The CDR3 sequence is 15 residues long. CDR1 and CDR2 (germline): MNHEY, SVGAGI. The CDR3 sequence: CASHERGGFGNIQYF. CDR3 nucleotides: TGTGCCAGCCACGAGCGGGGGGGCTTTGGGAACATTCAGTACTTC.

V and J are TRBV11-2 and TRBJ2-7, with D perhaps TRBD2 (5 bases). This CDR3 has 15 residues. The germline V gene has CDR1 SGHAT and CDR2 FQNNGV. The V gene lost 5 bases and the J gene lost 3 bases, with 17 bases spanning the gap. The CDR3 DNA follows: TGTGCCAGCAGCCTCGGTGGAGGTGCAGTCTACGAGCAGTACTTC. This sequence encodes CASSLGGGAVYEQYF.

The chain couples TRBV5-3 to TRBJ1-2; possibly TRBD1 for D (6 bases). TRBV5-3 is identified as an open reading frame with a role that is uncertain. This CDR3 contains 14 residues. V shed 2 bases and J shed 5 bases, with 13 bases lying between them. The CDR3 sequence: CARSFVHGQYGYTF. Here the CDR3 DNA reads TGTGCCAGAAGCTTCGTACACGGACAGTATGGCTACACCTTC.

J is TRBJ1-2 and V is TRBV9, with 9 bases that match TRBD1. The germline gives CDR1 SGDLS, CDR2 YYNGEE. The CDR3 runs 15 residues. V lost 0 bases and J lost 3; bases outside the gene matches: 3. The CDR3 DNA sequence: TGTGCCAGCAGCGTAGACGACAGGGGGTACTATGGCTACACCTTC. This gives the protein CASSVDDRGYYGYTF.

This clone appeared once. This chain connects TRBV2 to TRBJ2-5, with TRBD2 identical over 8 bases. V gave up 8 bases and J gave up 4 bases; unmatched junction bases: 15. Germline V gives CDR1 SNHLY, CDR2 FYNNEI. The CDR3 length is 16 residues. The CDR3 DNA is TGTGCCAGCGGGAGGGGTTTCCGGGGGGGCCTAGAGACCCAGTACTTC. Amino acids: CASGRGFRGGLETQYF.